The source of this T cell receptor beta chain is a study of technical replicates of blood from a few donors. Assay used: immunoSEQ multiplex PCR; TCRdb lists only in-frame clones, some missing. The table lists about 75,000 clones, approximately 97% of them singletons. V lost 0 bases to trimming and J lost 4 bases; unmatched junction nucleotides: 2. The germline V gene encodes CDR1 SGHNT and CDR2 YYREEE (reference sequence). The CDR3 contains 15 residues. The TCR sequence derives from a human donor in good health. The rearrangement links TRBV5-4 to TRBJ2-2, with 8 positions matching TRBD1. Sequenced: T cells isolated from PBMCs. The CDR3 loop reads CASSLGTGSTGELFF. As DNA, the CDR3 is TGTGCCAGCAGCTTGGGGACAGGGAGCACCGGGGAGCTGTTTTTT.